The TCR beta chain described here comes from a study of CD8+ T cells in alopecia areata. J gave up 8 bases and V 3 bases, and 6 bases lay outside the gene matches. Looked up from germline, CDR1 is SGHNT and CDR2 is YYREEE (reference sequence). The CDR3 length is 13 residues. This clone appeared once. The antigen remains unidentified. Findings and limits, study-wide: Among patients, TCR sharing was less clear than in mice, a difference possibly due in part to HLA diversity in the patient population.

RNA was extracted and reverse transcribed into cDNA as the sequencing template. TCRdb's copy holds only in-frame clones and misses some; the assay was immunoSEQ multiplex PCR. The table has about 150,000 clones, about 54% seen once; the top ten hold approximately 4.3%. The sequence was collected from a human donor in good health. Sequenced material: CD4+ T cells sorted from blood. This chain connects TRBV5-4 to TRBJ2-3; 7 bases align to TRBD2. DNA of the CDR3: TGTGCCAGCAGCTCCCTCAGCGGGGCTACGCAGTATTTT. It specifies CASSSLSGATQYF.